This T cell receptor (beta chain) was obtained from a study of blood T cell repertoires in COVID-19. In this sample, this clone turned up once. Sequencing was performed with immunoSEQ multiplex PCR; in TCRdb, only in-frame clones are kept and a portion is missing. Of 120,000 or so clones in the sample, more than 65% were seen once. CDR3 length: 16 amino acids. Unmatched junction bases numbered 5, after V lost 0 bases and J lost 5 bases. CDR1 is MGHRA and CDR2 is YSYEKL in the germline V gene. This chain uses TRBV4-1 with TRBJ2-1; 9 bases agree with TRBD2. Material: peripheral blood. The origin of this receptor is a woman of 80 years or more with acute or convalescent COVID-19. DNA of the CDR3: TGCGCCAGCAGCCAAGACGGGACTAGCAGGAACAATGAGCAGTTCTTC. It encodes CASSQDGTSRNNEQFF.